This record concerns one T cell receptor beta chain sequence. Which antigen it targets is not known. No per-base quality is available; no much larger clone lies one base away. The CDR3 regions of human TCRbeta chains were analyzed by immunosequencing. The published analysis was carried out like this. TCRs in the repertoires were matched against a reference library of SARS-CoV-2-specific TCRs that had been generated with the MIRA antigen-specificity platform. Breadth was defined as the fraction of unique TCRs that were SARS-CoV-2-associated, and depth was defined as the fraction of total T cells that were SARS-CoV-2-associated. Each spike-specific TCR was assigned to its reactive spike region and to a CD4 or CD8 class using the MIRA data. Log10-transformed breadth and depth values were compared by one-way ANOVA with Sidak's multiple comparisons tests. Drawn from immuneACCESS, this table holds only the in-frame rearrangements with V and J called that TCRdb kept. Clones are partly lost; checked studies trace under half to an unresolved V gene and leave the rest unexplained. Clonal size and the V and J genes are those of that table, whereas D and trimming came from the DNA. Present in this sample are roughly 72,000 clones, about 85% of which were seen just once. The ten largest clones capture roughly 22% of the sample.

The sample belongs to a study of T cell responses to AZD1222 COVID-19 vaccine (dated by TCRdb to the early 2020s). Describing the broader study: AZD1222 recipients with second doses at about 4 weeks or about 12 weeks were pooled, because spike-specific TCR depth and breadth did not differ between schedules. Trial participants were enrolled into age subgroups of 18-55, 56-69 and 70-plus years, which contained about 160, 30 and 59 TCR-sequenced participants, respectively. TCR sequencing covered 230 to 250 trial participants: 207 given two doses of AZD1222 and approximately 26 given two doses of MenACWY control vaccine. Points the paper makes about the study in general: No day 14 peak-response samples were available, so repertoires were characterized only after the peak T cell response. Participants were mostly white British, with more females than males. The authors suggested clonal diversity may have been underestimated. Conclusions about previously exposed vaccinees were limited because only six AZD1222 recipients were SARS-CoV-2 seropositive at baseline. In the small 56-69-year group, the increase in depth fell short of significance, most likely because of low power. Epitopes outside the regions mutated in the B.1.351 and B.1.1.7 variants were reportedly recognized by nearly half of the unique spike-specific TCRs. Vaccine-associated CD4 TCRs spanned the whole spike protein, with dominant responses in regions 160-218 and 743-854. A significant rise in spike-specific TCR breadth and depth was observed after two AZD1222 doses relative to day 0 and relative to MenACWY recipients.

This sample's time point label indicates: baseline before first vaccination. Samples from vaccinated people were obtained from the UK trials COV001 and COV002, which included a single-blind randomized controlled phase 2/3 trial of AZD1222 (ChAdOx1 nCoV-19) in healthy adults. For TCRbeta chain sequencing, PBMC samples from trial participants were taken at day 0 and at day 28 after the second dose. After removal of 1 base from V and 3 bases from J, the junction retains 6 bases not matched to a gene. The germline V gene supplies CDR1 LGHNA and CDR2 YNFKEQ. Taken from cysteine to phenylalanine, the CDR3 has 15 residues. Only the CDR3 portion is preserved as DNA: 45 bases, with reading frame beginning at the first base.

The receptor chain draws on TRBV4-2 and TRBJ2-7, with 7 bases aligning to TRBD2. The sample consisted of peripheral blood, taken on day 0 of AZD1222 vaccination. This TCR was sampled from an adult in good health. CDR3 reads: CASSQALAVNYEQYF. The bases read TGTGCCAGCAGCCAAGCTCTAGCGGTAAACTACGAGCAGTACTTC.